Listed below are T cell receptor beta chains from one sample, sequenced in a study of T cells in Graves' hyperthyroidism and ophthalmopathy. Using its own MiXCR run on the multiplex PCR reads, TCRdb lists one record per CDR3 protein. The sample contains over 650,000 distinct CDR3 sequences, over 15% of which appear only once. Sequenced: blood. These receptors were collected from a man younger than 30 with Graves' hyperthyroidism. Each CDR3 is given with its conserved first and last residue. The D gene is left open where the match is weak. Part of the rows lack a size; the others show once, few, many or a class for expanded clones.

d_call: NA
j_call: TRBJ1-1
v_call: TRBV20-1
clone_size: few
cdr3_aa: CSARDRGGWATEAFF
cdr3_nt: TGCAGTGCTAGAGATCGGGGGGGGTGGGCCACTGAAGCTTTCTTT

d_call: NA
j_call: TRBJ1-1
v_call: TRBV12-3/TRBV12-4
clone_size: many
cdr3_aa: CASSPRRLYRGAFF
cdr3_nt: TGTGCCAGCAGCCCAAGGCGCCTCTACCGGGGGGCTTTCTTT

d_call: NA
j_call: TRBJ2-7
v_call: TRBV10-1
clone_size: NA
cdr3_aa: CASSSRTTYEQYF
cdr3_nt: TGCGCCAGCAGTTCCCGGACAACTTACGAGCAGTACTTC

d_call: TRBD2
j_call: TRBJ2-1
v_call: TRBV28
clone_size: many
cdr3_aa: CASSLSLLAGSSGEQFF
cdr3_nt: TGTGCCAGCAGTTTATCGTTACTAGCGGGGAGTAGTGGTGAGCAGTTCTTC

d_call: TRBD1
j_call: TRBJ1-2
v_call: TRBV27
clone_size: many
cdr3_aa: CASSQEGAINYGYTF
cdr3_nt: TGTGCCAGCAGTCAAGAGGGGGCGATTAACTATGGCTACACCTTC

d_call: NA
j_call: TRBJ2-3
v_call: TRBV7-9
clone_size: NA
cdr3_aa: CASSLVTRADTQYF
cdr3_nt: TGTGCCAGCAGCTTAGTTACCCGGGCAGATACGCAGTATTTT

d_call: TRBD1
j_call: TRBJ2-6
v_call: TRBV20-1
clone_size: NA
cdr3_aa: CSAEAPGQDSGANVLTF
cdr3_nt: TGCAGTGCGGAAGCCCCGGGACAGGACTCTGGGGCCAACGTCCTGACTTTC

d_call: TRBD2
j_call: TRBJ2-7
v_call: TRBV7-2
clone_size: many
cdr3_aa: CASSPRLAVLLGEQYF
cdr3_nt: TGTGCCAGCAGCCCCCGACTAGCGGTCCTCCTCGGGGAGCAGTACTTC

d_call: NA
j_call: TRBJ2-5
v_call: TRBV2
clone_size: many
cdr3_aa: CASSGSKGLLETQYF
cdr3_nt: TGTGCCAGCAGCGGGAGTAAGGGGTTATTAGAGACCCAGTACTTC

d_call: NA
j_call: TRBJ2-3
v_call: TRBV27
clone_size: NA
cdr3_aa: CASSPITTEHTDTQYF
cdr3_nt: TGTGCCAGCAGTCCCATCACAACAGAGCACACAGATACGCAGTATTTT

d_call: NA
j_call: TRBJ1-2
v_call: TRBV12-3/TRBV12-4
clone_size: many
cdr3_aa: CASNPGLELYGYTF
cdr3_nt: TGTGCCAGCAACCCGGGCCTCGAACTCTATGGCTACACCTTC

d_call: NA
j_call: TRBJ2-7
v_call: TRBV5-4
clone_size: few
cdr3_aa: CASSRRRGSSNYEQYF
cdr3_nt: TGTGCCAGCAGCCGCCGCAGGGGTAGCTCTAACTACGAGCAGTACTTC

d_call: NA
j_call: TRBJ2-7
v_call: TRBV28
clone_size: few
cdr3_aa: CASSLPGPSSDEQYF
cdr3_nt: TGTGCCAGCAGTCTCCCGGGGCCCTCCTCCGACGAGCAGTACTTC

d_call: NA
j_call: TRBJ1-4
v_call: TRBV2
clone_size: few
cdr3_aa: CASSPRQEDIEKLFF
cdr3_nt: TGTGCCAGCAGCCCACGACAGGAGGACATTGAAAAACTGTTTTTT

d_call: TRBD1
j_call: TRBJ2-7
v_call: TRBV20-1
clone_size: many
cdr3_aa: CSASRDRGAYEQYF
cdr3_nt: TGCAGTGCTAGTCGGGACAGGGGGGCCTACGAGCAGTACTTC

d_call: TRBD1
j_call: TRBJ1-1
v_call: TRBV2
clone_size: many
cdr3_aa: CASSLPRGMNTEAFF
cdr3_nt: TGTGCCAGCAGCCTTCCCAGGGGGATGAACACTGAAGCTTTCTTT

d_call: NA
j_call: TRBJ2-5
v_call: TRBV28
clone_size: NA
cdr3_aa: CASSLLGPERNF
cdr3_nt: TGTGCCAGCAGTTTATTAGGTCCCGAAAGGAACTTC

d_call: NA
j_call: TRBJ2-7
v_call: TRBV5-8
clone_size: many
cdr3_aa: CASSPLPGLYEQYF
cdr3_nt: TGTGCCAGCAGCCCCTTACCGGGACTCTACGAGCAGTACTTC

d_call: TRBD2
j_call: TRBJ2-5
v_call: TRBV2
clone_size: NA
cdr3_aa: CASSARLAGVGSGGTQYF
cdr3_nt: TGTGCCAGCAGTGCAAGACTAGCGGGAGTCGGGTCGGGAGGGACCCAGTACTTC

d_call: TRBD2
j_call: TRBJ2-7
v_call: TRBV6-5
clone_size: NA
cdr3_aa: CASSYSRTSGRPEQYF
cdr3_nt: TGTGCCAGCAGTTACTCGAGGACTAGCGGGAGACCCGAGCAGTACTTC

d_call: TRBD1
j_call: TRBJ1-2
v_call: TRBV3-1
clone_size: many
cdr3_aa: CASSRDSNYGYTF
cdr3_nt: TGTGCCAGCAGCCGGGACAGTAACTATGGCTACACCTTC

d_call: NA
j_call: TRBJ1-1
v_call: TRBV28
clone_size: NA
cdr3_aa: CASRGGLSDTEAFF
cdr3_nt: TGTGCCAGCCGCGGGGGGCTCAGCGACACTGAAGCTTTCTTT

d_call: NA
j_call: TRBJ2-5
v_call: TRBV2
clone_size: many
cdr3_aa: CASSDLVETQYF
cdr3_nt: TGTGCCAGCAGTGATTTGGTCGAGACCCAGTACTTC

d_call: NA
j_call: TRBJ2-5
v_call: TRBV30
clone_size: NA
cdr3_aa: CAWSVSSFRGTQYF
cdr3_nt: TGTGCCTGGAGTGTTAGCTCTTTCCGGGGGACCCAGTACTTC

d_call: TRBD1
j_call: TRBJ2-7
v_call: TRBV18
clone_size: NA
cdr3_aa: CASSPFSGQDAYEQYF
cdr3_nt: TGTGCCAGCTCACCATTTTCGGGACAGGACGCCTACGAGCAGTACTTC

d_call: NA
j_call: TRBJ1-1
v_call: TRBV27
clone_size: many
cdr3_aa: CASSSGGAWTEAFF
cdr3_nt: TGTGCCAGCAGTTCGGGGGGCGCGTGGACTGAAGCTTTCTTT

d_call: TRBD1
j_call: TRBJ2-1
v_call: TRBV20-1
clone_size: NA
cdr3_aa: CSARDLGQGGEQFF
cdr3_nt: TGCAGTGCTAGAGACCTCGGACAGGGTGGCGAGCAGTTCTTC

d_call: NA
j_call: TRBJ2-3
v_call: TRBV27
clone_size: NA
cdr3_aa: CASSLWTGRGDTQYF
cdr3_nt: TGTGCCAGCAGTTTATGGACAGGGAGGGGGGATACGCAGTATTTT

d_call: TRBD1
j_call: TRBJ1-1
v_call: TRBV6-5
clone_size: NA
cdr3_aa: CASSYSGRGLRRYTEAFF
cdr3_nt: TGTGCCAGCAGTTACTCAGGCAGGGGGCTAAGACGGTACACTGAAGCTTTCTTT

d_call: NA
j_call: TRBJ2-1
v_call: TRBV20-1
clone_size: NA
cdr3_aa: CSAERRNNEQFF
cdr3_nt: TGCAGTGCTGAAAGACGGAACAATGAGCAGTTCTTC

d_call: TRBD1
j_call: TRBJ2-1
v_call: TRBV29-1
clone_size: few
cdr3_aa: CSVGAAGGYNEQFF
cdr3_nt: TGCAGCGTCGGGGCAGCAGGGGGCTACAATGAGCAGTTCTTC

d_call: NA
j_call: TRBJ2-7
v_call: TRBV20-1
clone_size: NA
cdr3_aa: CSARGYSYEQYF
cdr3_nt: TGCAGTGCGAGAGGCTACTCCTACGAGCAGTACTTC

d_call: TRBD1
j_call: TRBJ2-5
v_call: TRBV24-1
clone_size: few
cdr3_aa: CATSDSRDRATYF
cdr3_nt: TGTGCCACCAGTGACAGCCGGGACAGGGCGACGTACTTC

d_call: NA
j_call: TRBJ2-1
v_call: TRBV13
clone_size: many
cdr3_aa: CASSLEGGERWQRSYNEQFF
cdr3_nt: TGTGCCAGCAGCTTAGAAGGGGGAGAACGGTGGCAAAGATCCTACAATGAGCAGTTCTTC

d_call: NA
j_call: TRBJ1-4
v_call: TRBV6-1
clone_size: many
cdr3_aa: CASTSPRSEKLFF
cdr3_nt: TGTGCCAGCACCTCCCCGCGTAGTGAAAAACTGTTTTTT

d_call: NA
j_call: TRBJ1-1
v_call: TRBV2
clone_size: NA
cdr3_aa: CASSFHPLTGNTEAFF
cdr3_nt: TGTGCCAGCAGCTTTCACCCCTTGACAGGGAACACTGAAGCTTTCTTT

d_call: TRBD2
j_call: TRBJ2-7
v_call: TRBV7-9
clone_size: many
cdr3_aa: CASSSQGGTYEQYF
cdr3_nt: TGTGCCAGCAGCTCCCAGGGAGGGACCTACGAGCAGTACTTC

d_call: NA
j_call: TRBJ1-5
v_call: TRBV19
clone_size: few
cdr3_aa: CASQTANQPQHF
cdr3_nt: TGTGCCAGTCAGACAGCCAATCAGCCCCAGCATTTT

d_call: NA
j_call: TRBJ2-2
v_call: TRBV20-1
clone_size: NA
cdr3_aa: CSAPLPGQANTGELFF
cdr3_nt: TGCAGTGCTCCCCTCCCGGGACAAGCGAACACCGGGGAGCTGTTTTTT

d_call: TRBD2
j_call: TRBJ2-1
v_call: TRBV15
clone_size: many
cdr3_aa: CATSRGPSGTLYNEQFF
cdr3_nt: TGTGCCACCAGCAGAGGACCTAGCGGGACCCTCTACAATGAGCAGTTCTTC

d_call: NA
j_call: TRBJ2-1
v_call: TRBV29-1
clone_size: many
cdr3_aa: CSVEGRIYNEQFF
cdr3_nt: TGCAGCGTTGAAGGTCGGATCTACAATGAGCAGTTCTTC

d_call: TRBD1
j_call: TRBJ2-2
v_call: TRBV9
clone_size: few
cdr3_aa: CASSYGDRETGELFF
cdr3_nt: TGTGCCAGCAGCTACGGGGACAGGGAAACCGGGGAGCTGTTTTTT

d_call: NA
j_call: TRBJ1-1
v_call: TRBV7-2
clone_size: NA
cdr3_aa: CASSLEVLNTEAFF
cdr3_nt: TGTGCCAGCAGCTTAGAGGTTTTGAACACTGAAGCTTTCTTT

d_call: TRBD2
j_call: TRBJ2-3
v_call: TRBV4-3
clone_size: NA
cdr3_aa: CASSQGHTIAGGSTDTQYF
cdr3_nt: TGCGCCAGCAGCCAAGGCCACACAATAGCGGGAGGGAGCACAGATACGCAGTATTTT

d_call: NA
j_call: TRBJ2-1
v_call: TRBV5-6
clone_size: many
cdr3_aa: CASSSRGRRFF
cdr3_nt: TGTGCCAGCAGCTCCCGAGGGCGCAGGTTCTTC